The T cell receptor beta chain under discussion was sequenced for a study of T-cell reconstitution after alpha-beta-depleted transplantation in children. Many counts were recorded for this clonotype. Molecular barcoding with unique molecular identifiers was used for the TCRbeta library. TCRdb re-called the PCR reads through MiXCR, storing one row per CDR3 protein. The data show over 300,000 distinct CDR3 sequences, under 13% seen once. V was pared by 1 base and J by 7 bases, with 10 bases between. Germline V gives CDR1 SGHVS, CDR2 FQNEAQ. The CDR3 contains 13 residues. This sequence originates from a human donor who donated a stem cell graft to a child with acute lymphoblastic leukemia. The sample was PBMCs from the stem cell graft donor, taken from the stem cell graft. The chain has TRBV7-8 and TRBJ2-5; unclear D gene. CDR3 region: CASSLEGPGTQYF. CDR3 DNA sequence: TGTGCCAGCAGCTTAGAGGGCCCAGGGACCCAGTACTTC.